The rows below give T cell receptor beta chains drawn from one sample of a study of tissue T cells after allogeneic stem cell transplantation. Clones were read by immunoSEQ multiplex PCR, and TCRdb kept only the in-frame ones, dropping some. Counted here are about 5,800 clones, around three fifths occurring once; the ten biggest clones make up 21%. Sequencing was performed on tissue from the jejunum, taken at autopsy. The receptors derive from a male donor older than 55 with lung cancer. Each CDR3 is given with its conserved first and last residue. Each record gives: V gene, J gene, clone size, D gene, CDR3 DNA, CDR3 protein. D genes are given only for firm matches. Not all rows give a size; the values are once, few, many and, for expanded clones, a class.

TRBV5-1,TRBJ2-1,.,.,TGCGCCAGCAGCTTGTTCGCCTCAGGGGCACGGAATGAGCAGTTCTTC,CASSLFASGARNEQFF
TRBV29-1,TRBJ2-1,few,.,TGCAGCGTTACCCCCCGGTCCTTCGGTGAGCAGTTCTTC,CSVTPRSFGEQFF
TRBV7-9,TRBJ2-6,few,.,TGTGCCAGCAGCCTTACCCGGGTCTCTGGGGCCAACGTCCTGACTTTC,CASSLTRVSGANVLTF
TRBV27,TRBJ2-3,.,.,TGTGCCAGCAGTTTAACGGCCGTGGATACGCAGTATTTT,CASSLTAVDTQYF
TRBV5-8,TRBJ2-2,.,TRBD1,TGTGCCAGCAGCTACGGGACAGGGAACACCGGGGAGCTGTTTTTT,CASSYGTGNTGELFF
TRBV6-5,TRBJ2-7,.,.,TGTGCCAGCAGCTGGGGGGACAGCTCCTACGAGCAGTACTTC,CASSWGDSSYEQYF
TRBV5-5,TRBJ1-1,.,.,TGTGCCAGCAGCCCTTTGGGAGCTGAAGCTTTCTTT,CASSPLGAEAFF
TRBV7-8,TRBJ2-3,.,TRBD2,TGTGCCACCATGGGGGCGGGAGGGAGGACAGATACGCAGTATTTT,CATMGAGGRTDTQYF
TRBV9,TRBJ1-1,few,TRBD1,TGTGCCAGCAGCTTCGGGACAGGGGGCACTGAAGCTTTCTTT,CASSFGTGGTEAFF
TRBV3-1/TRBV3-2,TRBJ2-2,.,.,TGTGCCAGCAGCCAAGGGCCAGGGGAGCTGTTTTTT,CASSQGPGELFF
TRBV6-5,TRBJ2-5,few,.,TGTGCCGCCTCCACCCAGGGTCTAGAGACCCAGTACTTC,CAASTQGLETQYF
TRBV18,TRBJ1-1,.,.,TGTGCCAGCTCTCAGGACATCATGAACACTGAAGCTTTCTTT,CASSQDIMNTEAFF
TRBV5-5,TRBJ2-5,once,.,TGTGCCAGCAGCTTGGCCGGGGAGACCCAGTACTTC,CASSLAGETQYF
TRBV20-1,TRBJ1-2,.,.,TGCAGTGCTAGTCGACCAGGGAAATATGGCTACACCTTC,CSASRPGKYGYTF
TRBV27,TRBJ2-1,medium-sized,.,TGTGCCAGCAGTTTAGTAGCGGACAGCTCCTACAATGAGCAGTTCTTC,CASSLVADSSYNEQFF
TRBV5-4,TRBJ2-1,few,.,TGTGCCAGCAGCCCCACTCATCGACCAGGCAGTGAGCAGTTCTTC,CASSPTHRPGSEQFF
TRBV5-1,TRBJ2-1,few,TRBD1,TGCGCCAGCAGCTGGGACAGGGGATCCAATGAGCAGTTCTTC,CASSWDRGSNEQFF
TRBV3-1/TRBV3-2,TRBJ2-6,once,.,TGTGCCAGCAGTCGAAAGGGGGCTGGGGCCAACGTCCTGACTTTC,CASSRKGAGANVLTF
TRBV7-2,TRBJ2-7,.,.,TGTGCCAGCAGCTTCTCCACCAGGCTAATGTCCTACGAGCAGTACTTC,CASSFSTRLMSYEQYF
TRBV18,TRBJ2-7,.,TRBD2,TGTGCCAGCTCCCCGGGAGGGGACGAGCAGTACTTC,CASSPGGDEQYF
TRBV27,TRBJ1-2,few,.,TGTGCCAGCAGTTTAAAATGGTCCTATGGCTACACCTTC,CASSLKWSYGYTF
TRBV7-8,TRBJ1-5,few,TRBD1,TGTGCCAGCAGTTCCGACAGGGGGAATCAGCCCCAGCATTTT,CASSSDRGNQPQHF
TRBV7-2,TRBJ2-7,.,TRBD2,TGTGCCAGCAGCTCTAGCGGGGGCTACGAGCAGTACTTC,CASSSSGGYEQYF
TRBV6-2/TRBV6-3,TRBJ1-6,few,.,TGTGCCAGCAGTTGGGGGCTGAATTCACCCCTCCACTTT,CASSWGLNSPLHF
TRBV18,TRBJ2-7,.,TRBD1,TGTGCCAGCTCACTTCAGGACAGGTTGGGCTACGAGCAGTACTTC,CASSLQDRLGYEQYF
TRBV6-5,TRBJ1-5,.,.,TGTGCCAGCAGTTTCGCTAATCAGCCCCAGCATTTT,CASSFANQPQHF
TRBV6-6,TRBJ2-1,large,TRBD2,TGTGCCAGCAGTTCCCCCTTAGGAGCGGGAGATGAGCAGTTCTTC,CASSSPLGAGDEQFF
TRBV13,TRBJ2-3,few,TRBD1,TGTGCCAGCAGTCATTCCGGGACAGGGGGCACAGATACGCAGTATTTT,CASSHSGTGGTDTQYF